This T cell receptor (beta chain) derives from a study of T cell responses to AZD1222 COVID-19 vaccine. The CDR3 runs to 14 residues. Trimming pared 3 bases from V and 5 bases from J, leaving 11 bases between. From germline, CDR1 is LNHDA and CDR2 SQIVND (reference sequence). Produced via immunoSEQ multiplex PCR; TCRdb's table is partial and in-frame only. The sample yields 160,000 or so clones, approximately 91% seen once. The chain recombines TRBV19 with TRBJ2-4, with D maybe TRBD2 (5 bases). The specimen was peripheral blood, collected 28 days after the second AZD1222 dose. This TCR was sampled from an adult who received the AZD1222 COVID-19 vaccine. In DNA form, the CDR3 reads TGTGCCAGTAGTATGGTCGGGGTCCAAAACATTCAGTACTTC. Translating gives CASSMVGVQNIQYF. Combining the CDR3 with reference TRBV19 and TRBJ2-4 gives the whole variable domain DGGITQSPKYLFRKEGQNVTLSCEQNLNHDAMYWYRQDPGQGLRLIYYSQIVNDFQKGDIAEGYSVSREKKESFPLTVTSAQKNPTAFYLCASSMVGVQNIQYFGAGTRLSVL.